Listed here are 11 T cell receptor beta chains from one sample, sequenced in a study of cytomegalovirus exposure and HLA in healthy donors. The PCR had 60 Vbeta and 13 Jbeta primers. Some clones are missing from TCRdb's copy, which holds only in-frame ones; the method was immunoSEQ multiplex PCR. This sample has 200,000 or so clones; roughly 80% occur once, and the top ten carry 2.5% to 3.5%. Specimen: PBMCs. These receptors were obtained from a man younger than 45 in good health and CMV-seronegative.

CDR3 protein: CASSLAVGQIIPQSSYNEQFF. CDR3 DNA: TGCGCCAGCAGCTTGGCCGTAGGACAGATAATACCTCAGAGCTCCTACAATGAGCAGTTCTTC. The J gene is TRBJ2-1, the V gene TRBV5-1; TRBD1 might be the D (6 bases). CDR1 and CDR2 from the germline V gene are SGHRS and YFSETQ. The germline V and J ends were trimmed by 0 bases and 0 bases, with 25 bases remaining between them. The CDR3 has 21 residues.

In its sample, this clone was seen once. This chain joins TRBV19 and TRBJ1-1; D is uncertain. There are 12 residues in the CDR3. Per germline, CDR1 LNHDA and CDR2 SQIVND (reference sequence). V was cut by 5 bases and J by 0 bases, with 4 bases left in between. DNA for the CDR3: TGTGCCAGTAGTCCGGTGAACACTGAAGCTTTCTTT. As protein: CASSPVNTEAFF. The full variable domain, with the rest looked up from reference TRBV19 and TRBJ1-1, is DGGITQSPKYLFRKEGQNVTLSCEQNLNHDAMYWYRQDPGQGLRLIYYSQIVNDFQKGDIAEGYSVSREKKESFPLTVTSAQKNPTAFYLCASSPVNTEAFFGQGTRLTVV.

The rearrangement links TRBV18 to TRBJ2-1; D gene ambiguous. The CDR3 is 13 residues long. V was shortened by 3 bases and J by 11 bases, with 14 bases between the two germline ends. The germline gives CDR1 KGHSH, CDR2 LQKENI. Here the CDR3 reads CASSPASGLQQFF. The CDR3 nucleotides are TGTGCCAGCTCACCGGCTAGTGGGTTGCAGCAGTTCTTC.

The gene calls are TRBV5-6 and TRBJ2-2; 7 bases line up with TRBD1. J was trimmed by 1 base and V by 3 bases; bases with no gene match: 6. The CDR3 loop spans 16 amino acids. CDR1 and CDR2 from the germline V gene are SGHDT and YYEEEE. CDR3 DNA: TGTGCCAGCAGCTCACCTGACAGGGAGAACACCGGGGAGCTGTTTTTT. This codes for CASSSPDRENTGELFF.

V is TRBV5-4 and J is TRBJ2-1; 11 bases fit TRBD2. The J segment lost 6 bases and the V segment lost 4 bases, leaving 6 bases of the junction unmatched. This CDR3 contains 15 residues. CDR1 is SGHNT and CDR2 is YYREEE in the germline V gene (reference sequence). CDR3: CASSLRLAGPNEQFF. The CDR3 bases are TGTGCCAGCAGCCTTAGACTAGCGGGGCCCAATGAGCAGTTCTTC.

V is TRBV9 and J is TRBJ2-1; 7 bases are a match to TRBD2. V lost 2 bases to trimming and J lost 4 bases; unmatched junction nucleotides: 6. The CDR3 is 15 amino acids. CDR1 is SGDLS and CDR2 is YYNGEE in the germline V gene. CDR3 residues: CASSVSGDSYNEQFF. The CDR3 region has the DNA TGTGCCAGCAGCGTGAGCGGGGATTCATACAATGAGCAGTTCTTC.

The chain links TRBV5-1 to TRBJ1-1; tentatively, D is TRBD1 (6 bases). Germline assignment: CDR1 SGHRS and CDR2 YFSETQ. The CDR3 is 16 amino acids. The V gene lost 4 bases and the J gene lost 0 bases, with 16 bases spanning the gap. CDR3 sequence: CASSPSQGSVNTEAFF. In DNA, the CDR3 is TGCGCCAGCAGCCCGTCACAGGGAAGCGTGAACACTGAAGCTTTCTTT.

This chain joins TRBV4-3 and TRBJ1-1; perhaps TRBD1 as D (6 bases). The CDR3 is 14 amino acids. The ends were cut back, 1 base at V and 7 bases at J, with 13 bases in the middle. Germline CDR1 and CDR2: LGHNA and YSLEER. The CDR3 is CASSQGGQSLEAFF. For the CDR3, the DNA is TGCGCCAGCAGCCAAGGGGGGCAGAGCCTTGAAGCTTTCTTT.

The gene calls are TRBV5-1 and TRBJ2-2; TRBD2 aligns across 12 bases. The CDR3 length is 21 residues. The V gene end was trimmed by 3 bases and the J gene end by 0 bases; junction bases not matched to a gene: 15. Per the germline V gene, CDR1 is SGHRS and CDR2 is YFSETQ. The CDR3 sequence is CASSSHPSGGALITNTGELFF. The DNA for the CDR3 is TGCGCCAGCAGCTCCCACCCTAGCGGGGGGGCCCTTATTACGAACACCGGGGAGCTGTTTTTT.

This CDR3 reads CASSPGQPNTEAFF. The CDR3 DNA follows: TGTGCCAGCAGCCCGGGACAGCCGAACACTGAAGCTTTCTTT. This chain joins TRBV4-2 and TRBJ1-1, with TRBD1 matching 7 bases. The CDR3 length is 14 residues. Germline values: CDR1 LGHNA, CDR2 YNFKEQ. Losses at the gene ends were 4 bases for V and 1 base for J; bases not matched to a gene: 3.

This chain connects TRBV11-2 to TRBJ1-1; 9 positions match TRBD1. Germline values: CDR1 SGHAT, CDR2 FQNNGV. The V segment lost 4 bases and the J segment 1 base; nucleotides outside the gene matches: 1. The CDR3 consists of 14 residues. The CDR3: CASSWGQGNTEAFF. CDR3 in DNA: TGTGCCAGCAGCTGGGGACAGGGGAACACTGAAGCTTTCTTT.